Following are 23 T cell receptor beta chains from one sample sequenced in a study of cytomegalovirus exposure and HLA in healthy donors (dated by TCRdb to 2015 to 2018). The library was made by the immunoSEQ multiplex PCR assay. The multiplex PCR relied on a mix of 60 forward primers for TCR Vbeta segments and 13 reverse primers for TCR Jbeta segments. TCRdb carries this immuneACCESS record with in-frame sequences only. Its versions omit some clonotypes, under half of them owing to an unresolved V gene in the studies checked, with the rest unexplained. The table kept for this sample lists 65,000 to 95,000 clones. The ten most abundant clones make up over 1.2% of the sample. The sample consisted of PBMCs. The receptors were sampled from a woman aged 60-75 years in good health and CMV-seronegative.

The chain combines TRBV28 with TRBJ2-7; 10 bases align to TRBD1. The length of the CDR3 is 16 residues. Germline-derived CDR1 and CDR2 are MDHEN and SYDVKM. V shed 5 bases, J shed 6 bases, and the junction held 13 bases outside the gene matches. CDR3 coding DNA: TGTGCCAGCAGTACACCGTCTGGGACAGGGGACGGCGAGCAGTACTTC. This translates into CASSTPSGTGDGEQYF.

The chain is built from TRBV4-3 and TRBJ2-6; TRBD2 aligns across 12 bases. There are 20 residues in the CDR3. Germline V gene lookup returns CDR1 LGHNA and CDR2 YSLEER. V lost 0 bases, J lost 4 bases, and 10 bases stayed unmatched. CDR3 amino acids: CASSQDEASGRAVGANVLTF. In DNA, the CDR3 is TGCGCCAGCAGCCAAGATGAGGCTAGCGGGAGGGCGGTAGGGGCCAACGTCCTGACTTTC.

The chain recombines TRBV9 with TRBJ1-2; 8 bases agree with TRBD1. V lost 0 bases to trimming and J lost 4 bases; unmatched junction nucleotides: 17. The CDR3 runs to 19 residues. Germline CDR1 reads SGDLS; CDR2 reads YYNGEE. The CDR3 here is CASSVDYPGQETPIYGYTF. The CDR3, as DNA: TGTGCCAGCAGCGTAGATTATCCGGGACAGGAAACCCCTATCTATGGCTACACCTTC.

The chain links TRBV2 to TRBJ2-5; D may be TRBD1 (7 bases). Trimming took off 1 base at V and 4 bases at J, with 16 bases between the two ends. This CDR3 comprises 16 residues. Germline CDR1 reads SNHLY; CDR2 reads FYNNEI. CDR3 in DNA: TGTGCCAGCAGTGAAGGGGGCAGGGGGGACCGAGAGACCCAGTACTTC. Its protein product is CASSEGGRGDRETQYF.

Here the CDR3 reads CASRPGLQKETQYF. CDR3 sequence (DNA): TGTGCCAGCAGACCGGGACTACAAAAAGAGACCCAGTACTTC. The chain joins TRBV19 to TRBJ2-5, with 7 bases fitting TRBD2. V trimming: 9 bases; J trimming: 3 bases; junction bases outside the gene matches: 10. CDR1 is LNHDA and CDR2 is SQIVND in the germline V gene (reference sequence). The CDR3 extends over 14 amino acids.

The chain uses TRBV28 and TRBJ2-5; TRBD2 matches 8 bases. The CDR3 is 16 amino acids. Germline assignment: CDR1 MDHEN and CDR2 SYDVKM. Unmatched junction bases numbered 13, after V lost 5 bases and J lost 5 bases. CDR3 amino acids: CASSLTLVAGRETQYF. CDR3 bases: TGTGCCAGCAGTCTTACCCTCGTAGCGGGGAGGGAGACCCAGTACTTC.

The chain joins TRBV10-3 to TRBJ1-1; D gene uncertain. This CDR3 has 15 amino acids. Germline CDR1 ENHRY, CDR2 SYGVKD. V lost 3 bases and J 0 bases, leaving 11 bases between the germline ends. The CDR3 nucleotides are TGTGCCATCAGTGATCTGGACTATGTGAACACTGAAGCTTTCTTT. This codes for CAISDLDYVNTEAFF.

The chain employs TRBV25-1 and TRBJ1-4; weak D call: TRBD1 (5 bases). The CDR3 consists of 14 residues. Deletions cut 3 bases from V and 4 bases from J, with 9 bases between. Germline V gives CDR1 MGHDK, CDR2 SYGVNS. CDR3 in amino acids: CASSDPTVNEKLFF. The CDR3 nucleotides are TGTGCCAGCAGTGACCCGACAGTTAATGAAAAACTGTTTTTT. The full variable domain, in which reference TRBV25-1 and TRBJ1-4 provide the parts outside the CDR3, is EADIYQTPRYLVIGTGKKITLECSQTMGHDKMYWYQQDPGMELHLIHYSYGVNSTEKGDLSSESTVSRIRTEHFPLTLESARPSHTSQYLCASSDPTVNEKLFFGSGTQLSVL.

V usage is TRBV19 and J usage is TRBJ2-7; D call uncertain. Trimming cost V 6 bases and J 5 bases, with 8 bases left between them. In germline, CDR1 is LNHDA, CDR2 SQIVND (reference sequence). There are 11 residues in the CDR3. CDR3 coding DNA: TGTGCCAGTAGAAAAGAGGACGAGCAGTACTTC. It specifies CASRKEDEQYF.

V gene TRBV10-1 combines with J gene TRBJ2-3; 8 nucleotides align to TRBD2. Trimming at V came to 5 bases and at J to 5 bases, leaving 9 bases not matched to a gene. This CDR3 is 15 amino acids long. Germline V CDR1 and CDR2: WNHNN, SYGVQD (reference sequence). The CDR3 sequence: CASSNRGLAEDTQYF. DNA of the CDR3: TGCGCCAGCAGTAACCGTGGACTAGCCGAAGATACGCAGTATTTT.

This sequence joins TRBV28 and TRBJ2-7; the match to TRBD1 covers 9 bases. Germline trimming cut 4 bases from V and 5 bases from J; bases unmatched to any gene: 9. The CDR3 covers 15 residues. Germline CDR1 and CDR2: MDHEN and SYDVKM. The CDR3 spells CASSSAGQGNHEQYF. CDR3 nucleotides: TGTGCCAGCAGTTCAGCGGGACAGGGTAACCACGAGCAGTACTTC.

The rearrangement uses TRBV4-1 and TRBJ2-7; 7 positions match TRBD2. The CDR3 is 15 amino acids. The ends lost 4 bases at V and 3 bases at J; junction bases unmatched: 9. Germline V gives CDR1 MGHRA, CDR2 YSYEKL. In DNA form, the CDR3 reads TGCGCCAGCAGCCCCCTGGGGGGGAGGGTCTACGAGCAGTACTTC. It codes for CASSPLGGRVYEQYF.

The CDR3 loop is CASSLWLGEGGYTF. CDR3 DNA sequence: TGTGCCAGCAGTTTATGGTTGGGTGAGGGTGGCTACACCTTC. V is TRBV27 and J is TRBJ1-2; the D is unclear. Trimming stripped 1 base from V and 7 bases from J, with 13 bases between. The CDR3 consists of 14 residues. CDR1 is MNHEY and CDR2 is SMNVEV in the germline V gene (reference sequence).

The V gene is TRBV5-5, the J gene TRBJ2-1, with 7 bases lining up with TRBD2. CDR1 is SGHKS, CDR2 YYEKEE, per germline (reference sequence). V lost 5 bases, J lost 1 base, and 9 bases stayed unmatched. The CDR3 has 16 residues. This CDR3 is CASSFGLVGSYNEQFF. For the CDR3, the DNA is TGTGCCAGCAGTTTTGGACTAGTCGGGTCCTACAATGAGCAGTTCTTC.

The CDR3 protein is CASSLDPSSGVLAKNIQYF. CDR3 bases: TGTGCCAGCAGCTTAGATCCGAGTAGCGGAGTTCTAGCCAAAAACATTCAGTACTTC. The chain is built from TRBV11-2 and TRBJ2-4, with TRBD2 as a possible D gene (6 bases). The V end was cut by 0 bases, the J end by 0 bases, with 18 bases between. Germline V gene data show CDR1 as SGHAT and CDR2 as FQNNGV. The CDR3 contains 19 residues.

This chain links TRBV5-5 with TRBJ2-7, with D unresolved. The CDR3 consists of 13 residues. CDR1 and CDR2 (germline): SGHKS, YYEKEE (reference sequence). Trimming took off 2 bases at V and 3 bases at J, with 9 bases between the two ends. The CDR3 nucleotides read TGTGCCAGCAGCTTTCAGACACGCTACGAGCAGTACTTC. Amino acids: CASSFQTRYEQYF.

The CDR3 loop is CASSFRREGSTDTQYF. CDR3 bases: TGTGCCAGCAGTTTCCGGCGGGAGGGTAGCACAGATACGCAGTATTTT. The chain joins TRBV28 to TRBJ2-3; TRBD2 matches 9 bases. The trim removed 3 bases at V and 0 bases at J, leaving 4 bases unmatched. This CDR3 is built from 16 residues. CDR1 MDHEN and CDR2 SYDVKM come from the germline V gene.

V is TRBV18 and J is TRBJ2-2, with D possibly being TRBD2 (5 bases). Per the germline V gene, CDR1 is KGHSH and CDR2 is LQKENI. This CDR3 comprises 15 residues. Trimming took off 7 bases at V and 6 bases at J, with 18 bases between the two ends. CDR3 nucleotide sequence: TGTGCCAGCTACCAAACTAGGTCGGGTGCCGGGGAGCTGTTTTTT. This sequence encodes CASYQTRSGAGELFF.

The chain has TRBV2 and TRBJ1-5; D perhaps matches TRBD1 (6 bases). Germline values: CDR1 SNHLY, CDR2 FYNNEI. V was trimmed by 3 bases and J by 7 bases, leaving 13 bases between them. The CDR3 covers 14 residues. The CDR3 DNA is TGTGCCAGCAGTGAGAGGAGGGGGGGCCAGCCCCAGCATTTT. Protein: CASSERRGGQPQHF.

The gene calls are TRBV7-9 and TRBJ2-1; 11 nucleotides align to TRBD1. Trimming took 4 bases from V and 4 from J; bases not matched to a gene: 3. This CDR3 is built from 15 residues. Germline CDR1 is SEHNR and CDR2 is FQNEAQ (reference sequence). CDR3 bases: TGTGCCAGCAGCTCGGGACAGGGGGGTTACAATGAGCAGTTCTTC. This translates into CASSSGQGGYNEQFF.

The genes are TRBV11-1 and TRBJ2-5; TRBD1 matches at 10 bases. V trimming: 4 bases; J trimming: 4 bases; junction bases outside the gene matches: 9. Germline assignment: CDR1 SGHAT and CDR2 FQDESV (reference sequence). The CDR3 is 16 amino acids. The CDR3: CASSSDHDRGRETQYF. The CDR3, as DNA: TGTGCCAGCAGCTCCGACCATGACAGGGGGCGAGAGACCCAGTACTTC.

This chain joins TRBV19 and TRBJ1-1; unclear D gene. The V end lost 6 bases, the J end lost 1 base, and 6 bases lay between the germline ends. The CDR3 is 12 residues long. The germline CDR1 and CDR2 sequences are LNHDA and SQIVND (reference sequence). The CDR3 region is CASRQRNTEAFF. The CDR3 DNA sequence: TGTGCCAGTAGACAGAGGAACACTGAAGCTTTCTTT. Together with reference TRBV19 and TRBJ1-1, the CDR3 gives the full variable domain: DGGITQSPKYLFRKEGQNVTLSCEQNLNHDAMYWYRQDPGQGLRLIYYSQIVNDFQKGDIAEGYSVSREKKESFPLTVTSAQKNPTAFYLCASRQRNTEAFFGQGTRLTVV.

The CDR3, as DNA: TGTGCCAGCAGTAAAACCGGGACAGGGTGGTACGAGCAGTACTTC. Translated, it gives CASSKTGTGWYEQYF. The chain recombines TRBV9 with TRBJ2-7; 9 bases are shared with TRBD1. This CDR3 region has 15 residues. The V gene's germline CDR1 is SGDLS and CDR2 YYNGEE. V shed 5 bases, J shed 4 bases, and the junction held 10 bases outside the gene matches.